Following are 26 T cell receptor beta chains from one sample sequenced in a study of breast tumors, draining lymph nodes, adjacent tissues. In TCRdb, the multiplex PCR reads were re-called with MiXCR into one record per CDR3 protein. Counted here are 60,000 to 65,000 distinct CDR3 sequences, 45% to 60% occurring once; the ten biggest clones make up roughly 19%. The sample was breast tumor tissue. These receptors originate from a female donor with breast cancer. Some clones in this sample may be carry-over from other donors' samples.

This clonotype has at least ten counts. The chain couples TRBV7-2 to TRBJ2-5, with 7 bases matching TRBD1. V shed 6 bases and J 5 bases; nucleotides not matched to a gene: 9. The CDR3 totals 14 residues. Germline V gives CDR1 SGHTA, CDR2 FQGNSA. The CDR3: CASRPTGVPETQYF. CDR3 DNA sequence: TGTGCCAGCAGGCCCACAGGGGTACCGGAGACCCAGTACTTC.

This clonotype has a count of ten or more. The CDR3 sequence is CASSPRDVGRGVNEQFF. CDR3 nucleotides: TGCGCCAGCAGCCCCCGTGATGTGGGTCGGGGGGTGAATGAGCAGTTCTTC. The chain combines TRBV4-1 with TRBJ2-1; 7 bases align to TRBD2. V trimming: 4 bases; J trimming: 7 bases; junction bases outside the gene matches: 16. This CDR3 has 17 residues. Germline lookup yields CDR1 MGHRA and CDR2 YSYEKL.

The chain employs TRBV4-1 and TRBJ2-3; no clear D gene. The CDR3 spans 14 residues. Trimming took off 0 bases at V and 5 bases at J, with 9 bases between the two ends. In germline, CDR1 is MGHRA, CDR2 YSYEKL. CDR3 sequence: CASSQDPPGDTQYF. The DNA for the CDR3 is TGCGCCAGCAGCCAAGATCCACCGGGAGATACGCAGTATTTT.

The sample holds one count of this clonotype. This chain uses TRBV7-2 with TRBJ1-1; 7 bases align to TRBD1. CDR1 and CDR2 (germline): SGHTA, FQGNSA. V lost 3 bases and J lost 8; bases outside the gene matches: 9. There are 14 residues in the CDR3. In DNA, the CDR3 is TGTGCCAGCAGCTTCCTACAGGGGTGGGACGAAGCTTTCTTT. This gives the protein CASSFLQGWDEAFF.

The chain joins TRBV20-1 to TRBJ2-7, with 9 bases aligning to TRBD2. J gave up 0 bases and V 0 bases, and 9 bases lay outside the gene matches. The V gene's germline CDR1 is DFQATT and CDR2 SNEGSKA (reference sequence). The CDR3 consists of 17 residues. CDR3 region: CSARDDSGRGGSYEQYF. As DNA, the CDR3 is TGCAGTGCTAGAGATGATAGCGGGAGAGGAGGCTCCTACGAGCAGTACTTC.

On this clonotype: Being one base from a much bigger clone, this may be a read error. This chain joins TRBV5-8 and TRBJ2-7, with D perhaps TRBD1 (5 bases). In germline, CDR1 is SGHTS, CDR2 YDEGEE. V was pared by 0 bases and J by 7 bases, with 20 bases between. The CDR3 is 16 residues long. This CDR3 reads CASSLVGALKLREQYF. The DNA of the CDR3 is TGTGCCAGCAGCTTGGTTGGGGCACTCAAGCTTAGGGAGCAGTACTTC.

Ten or more counts support this clonotype. Possible read error: a much larger clone is one base away. This chain joins TRBV20-1 and TRBJ2-7; 8 bases fit TRBD1. The CDR3 extends over 11 amino acids. Germline CDR1 reads DFQATT; CDR2 reads SNEGSKA (reference sequence). The CDR3 nucleotides read TGCAGTGCTCCATCAAGACAGGGGATTTCCTTC. Translating it yields CSAPSRQGISF.

This clonotype showed up many times. Germline is not matched at one junction end, which may reflect a read error. The chain uses TRBV6-1 and TRBJ1-5; a weak D match, TRBD1 (6 bases). Looked up from germline, CDR1 is MNHNS and CDR2 is SASEGT. This CDR3 has 16 residues. CDR3 DNA: TGTGCCAGCAGGATGATACAGGGAGGGAAGAATCAACCCCAGCATTTT. Translated, it gives CASRMIQGGKNQPQHF.

The chain is built from TRBV14 and TRBJ2-7, with TRBD1 matching 9 bases. Trimming at V came to 2 bases and at J to 3 bases, leaving 2 bases not matched to a gene. Per germline, CDR1 SGHDN and CDR2 FVKESK. There are 14 residues in the CDR3. This chain's CDR3 is CASSQWDRVYEQYF. In nucleotides, the CDR3 is TGTGCCAGCAGCCAATGGGACAGGGTCTACGAGCAGTACTTC.

Within the sample, this clonotype is large. V is TRBV27 and J is TRBJ2-7, with D unresolved. This CDR3 contains 12 residues. Trimming shortened V by 2 bases and J by 7 bases, and 9 bases separated the two germline ends. Per the germline V gene, CDR1 is MNHEY and CDR2 is SMNVEV (reference sequence). The CDR3 loop reads CASSLQSREQYF. As DNA, the CDR3 is TGTGCCAGCAGTTTACAGTCGCGGGAGCAGTACTTC.

The chain recombines TRBV7-6 with TRBJ2-5; tentative D call: TRBD1 (5 bases). This CDR3 has 14 residues. Germline CDR1 is SGHVS and CDR2 is FNYEAQ. Deletions cut 0 bases from V and 2 bases from J, with 7 bases between. The DNA of the CDR3 is TGTGCCAGCAGCTTAGCAGGGGAACAAGAGACCCAGTACTTC. It specifies CASSLAGEQETQYF.

Concerning this clonotype itself: Just one base apart from a much larger clone, this may be a read error. The chain employs TRBV9 and TRBJ2-3; D may be TRBD1 or TRBD2 (5 bases each). This CDR3 has 14 residues. Germline V lookup: CDR1 SGDLS, CDR2 YYNGEE. The DNA for the CDR3 is TGTGCCAGCGGGAAGGGACCCAGCACAGATACGCAGTCTTTT. It yields the protein CASGKGPSTDTQSF.

V is TRBV5-6 and J is TRBJ1-5, with TRBD1 matching 9 bases. CDR3 length equals 14 residues. Germline values: CDR1 SGHDT, CDR2 YYEEEE. Trimming took 4 bases from V and 6 from J; bases not matched to a gene: 5. In DNA, the CDR3 is TGTGCCAGCAGCATCACAGGGGGCGGTCAGCCCCAGCATTTT. It translates to CASSITGGGQPQHF.

The chain carries TRBV15 and TRBJ1-5, with D possibly being TRBD1 (6 bases). The germline gives CDR1 LNHNV, CDR2 YYDKDF (reference sequence). The CDR3 runs 19 residues. Trimming took 3 bases from V and 6 from J, leaving 27 bases between them. CDR3 sequence reads: CATSSPSWGDTLGGQPQHF. The CDR3 DNA follows: TGTGCCACCAGCAGTCCCTCCTGGGGGGACACCCTGGGCGGTCAGCCCCAGCATTTT.

There are many counts of this clonotype. The chain employs TRBV14 and TRBJ2-4, with TRBD2 identical over 8 bases. V was clipped by 4 bases and J by 9 bases; unmatched bases: 8. CDR1 SGHDN and CDR2 FVKESK come from the germline V gene. CDR3 length: 14 amino acids. The CDR3 DNA reads TGTGCCAGCAGCCCTGGACTAGCCCTGGGCATTCAGTACTTC. It translates to CASSPGLALGIQYF. The complete variable domain, with remaining parts taken from reference TRBV14 and TRBJ2-4, reads EAGVTQFPSHSVIEKGQTVTLRCDPISGHDNLYWYRRVMGKEIKFLLHFVKESKQDESGMPNNRFLAERTGGTYSTLKVQPAELEDSGVYFCASSPGLALGIQYFGAGTRLSVL.

The chain is built from TRBV9 and TRBJ1-3; D perhaps matches TRBD1 (6 bases). The CDR3 sequence is 19 residues long. Trimming left V 1 base short and J 8 bases short, with 28 bases between. Germline V gene sequence: CDR1 SGDLS, CDR2 YYNGEE. The CDR3 spells CASSVSPKGHPTYGYTIYF. Written as DNA, the CDR3 is TGTGCCAGCAGCGTATCACCGAAGGGACACCCCACCTATGGCTACACCATATATTTT. Together with reference TRBV9 and TRBJ1-3, the CDR3 gives the full variable domain: DSGVTQTPKHLITATGQRVTLRCSPRSGDLSVYWYQQSLDQGLQFLIQYYNGEERAKGNILERFSAQQFPDLHSELNLSSLELGDSALYFCASSVSPKGHPTYGYTIYFGEGSWLTVV.

In this sample, this clonotype turned up many times. V gene TRBV24-1 combines with J gene TRBJ2-3; 11 bases line up with TRBD1. V shed 4 bases, J shed 3 bases, and the junction held 5 bases outside the gene matches. Germline CDR1 is KGHDR and CDR2 is SFDVKD. The length of the CDR3 is 16 residues. The CDR3 reads CATSDWGQGGTDTQYF. The CDR3 DNA is TGTGCCACCAGTGACTGGGGACAGGGGGGAACAGATACGCAGTATTTT.

The chain couples TRBV2 to TRBJ1-2, with a possible D match to TRBD1 (6 bases). CDR1 is SNHLY and CDR2 is FYNNEI in the germline V gene. CDR3 length: 17 amino acids. Between the trimmed V and J ends, which lost 4 bases and 3 bases, there was a span of 21 bases. In DNA form, the CDR3 reads TGTGCCAGCAGTGGAGTTTCGAAGGGGGGCTTGGACTATGGCTACACCTTC. The encoded protein is CASSGVSKGGLDYGYTF.

This clonotype was counted only a few times. This chain links TRBV20-1 with TRBJ1-4; possibly TRBD1 for D (6 bases). Germline V gene data show CDR1 as DFQATT and CDR2 as SNEGSKA (reference sequence). The V and J ends lost 2 bases and 8 bases respectively, with 12 bases between them. The CDR3 totals 13 residues. CDR3 nucleotides: TGCAGTGCTAGACAGGGGTGGGACGAAAAACTGTTTTTT. It yields the protein CSARQGWDEKLFF.

This clonotype was detected many times. The V call is TRBV7-2, the J call TRBJ2-6; D gene ambiguous. Trimming took 1 base from V and 0 from J, leaving 4 bases between them. Per germline, CDR1 SGHTA and CDR2 FQGNSA. The CDR3 is 15 residues long. The CDR3 here is CASSLGGSGANVLTF. DNA for the CDR3: TGTGCCAGCAGCTTAGGAGGCTCTGGGGCCAACGTCCTGACTTTC.

The CDR3 nucleotides are TGTGCCAGCAGCCTACAGGGGTGGTCTGGGGCCAACGTCCTGACTTTC. Encoded protein: CASSLQGWSGANVLTF. V gene TRBV7-9 combines with J gene TRBJ2-6; 7 nucleotides match TRBD1. This CDR3 spans 16 amino acids. In germline, CDR1 is SEHNR, CDR2 FQNEAQ (reference sequence). V shed 5 bases and J 1 base; nucleotides not matched to a gene: 5.

This clonotype was detected only once. This likely comes from a read error, as the CDR3 has no conserved phenylalanine or tryptophan at its end. It is unclear where the CDR3 begins or ends on the DNA, so no DNA is shown, and the CDR3 is as TCRdb lists it. The V gene is TRBV28, the J gene TRBJ2-7. Germline values: CDR1 MDHEN, CDR2 SYDVKM. The CDR3 sequence runs 12 residues, both termini included. The CDR3 is CASSFSSYEQYS.

CDR3 residues: CATALRDRNSPLHF. As DNA, the CDR3 is TGTGCCACAGCCCTCCGGGACAGGAATTCACCCCTCCACTTT. V gene TRBV15 combines with J gene TRBJ1-6; 8 bases are shared with TRBD1. Germline V gene data show CDR1 as LNHNV and CDR2 as YYDKDF (reference sequence). The CDR3 totals 14 residues. V was clipped by 9 bases and J by 7 bases; unmatched bases: 8.

This clonotype was recorded many times. The gene calls are TRBV20-1 and TRBJ2-1; 8 nucleotides agree with TRBD1. The CDR3 contains 14 residues. The V gene's germline CDR1 is DFQATT and CDR2 SNEGSKA (reference sequence). V gave up 6 bases and J gave up 2 bases; unmatched junction bases: 6. CDR3 sequence reads: CSATGQGPYNEQFF. The CDR3 nucleotides are TGCAGTGCCACAGGACAGGGTCCCTACAATGAGCAGTTCTTC.

The chain joins TRBV7-2 to TRBJ2-3, with D unclear. V dropped 6 bases and J dropped 0 bases, with 10 bases sitting between them. CDR1 is SGHTA, CDR2 FQGNSA, per germline. CDR3 length equals 14 residues. The CDR3 DNA reads as TGTGCCAGCAGAATGGCTGTGAGCACAGATACGCAGTATTTT. Its protein product is CASRMAVSTDTQYF. The full variable domain, completed using reference TRBV7-2 and TRBJ2-3, is GAGVSQSPSNKVTEKGKDVELRCDPISGHTALYWYRQSLGQGLEFLIYFQGNSAPDKSGLPSDRFSAERTGGSVSTLTIQRTQQEDSAVYLCASRMAVSTDTQYFGPGTRLTVL.

This chain joins TRBV6-2 or TRBV6-3 and TRBJ1-2, with D unresolved. There are 16 residues in the CDR3. The ends were cut back, 2 bases at V and 2 bases at J, with 15 bases in the middle. Germline lookup yields CDR1 MNHEY and CDR2 SVGEGT. For the CDR3, the DNA is TGTGCCAGCAGTTACCTGTCGCGTCCCGGAAACTATGGCTACACCTTC. Encoded protein: CASSYLSRPGNYGYTF.